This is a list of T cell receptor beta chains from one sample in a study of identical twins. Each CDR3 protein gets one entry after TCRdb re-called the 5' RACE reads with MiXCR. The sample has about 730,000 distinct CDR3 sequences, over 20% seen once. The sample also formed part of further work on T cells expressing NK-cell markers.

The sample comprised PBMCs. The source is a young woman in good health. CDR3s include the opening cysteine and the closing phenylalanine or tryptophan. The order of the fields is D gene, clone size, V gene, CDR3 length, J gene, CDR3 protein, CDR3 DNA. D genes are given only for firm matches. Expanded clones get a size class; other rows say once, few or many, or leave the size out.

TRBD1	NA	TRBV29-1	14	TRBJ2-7	CSAKSGTGAYEQYF	TGCAGCGCTAAATCCGGGACAGGCGCCTACGAGCAGTACTTC
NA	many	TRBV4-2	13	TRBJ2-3	CASSQGTRDTQYF	TGTGCCAGCAGCCAAGGGACCCGCGATACGCAGTATTTT
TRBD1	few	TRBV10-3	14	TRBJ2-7	CAIRGQGRSYEQYF	TGTGCCATCAGAGGACAGGGAAGGTCCTACGAGCAGTACTTC
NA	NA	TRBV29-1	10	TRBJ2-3	CSVFTDTQYF	TGCAGCGTATTCACAGATACGCAGTATTTT
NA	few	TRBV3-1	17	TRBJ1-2	CASSQGPIDASPYGYTF	TGTGCCAGCAGCCAAGGACCGATTGACGCCTCACCTTATGGCTACACCTTC
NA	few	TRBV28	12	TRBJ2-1	CASSKGRSEQFF	TGTGCCAGCAGTAAGGGTCGCAGTGAGCAGTTCTTC
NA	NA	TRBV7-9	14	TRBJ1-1	CASSLDGGGSEAFF	TGTGCCAGCAGCTTAGATGGCGGGGGCTCTGAAGCTTTCTTT
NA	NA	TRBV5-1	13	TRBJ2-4	CASSLGPNNIQYF	TGCGCCAGCAGCTTGGGTCCCAACAACATTCAGTACTTC
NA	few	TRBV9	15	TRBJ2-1	CASSVLVGEVNEQFF	TGTGCCAGCAGCGTATTAGTGGGGGAAGTGAATGAGCAGTTCTTC
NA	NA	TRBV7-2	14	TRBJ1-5	CASSRDVAGQPQHF	TGTGCCAGCAGCCGGGACGTGGCGGGGCAGCCCCAGCATTTT
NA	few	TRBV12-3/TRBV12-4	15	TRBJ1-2	CASRPSGVVDYGYTF	TGTGCCAGCAGACCTTCCGGGGTTGTCGACTATGGCTACACCTTC
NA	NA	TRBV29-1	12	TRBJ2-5	CSVSWESRTQYF	TGCAGCGTTAGTTGGGAAAGTCGGACCCAGTACTTC
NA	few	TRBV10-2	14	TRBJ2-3	CASSDTARTDTQYF	TGCGCCAGCAGTGACACAGCCCGCACAGATACGCAGTATTTT
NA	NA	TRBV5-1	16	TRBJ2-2	CASSPTGGYNTGELFF	TGCGCCAGCAGCCCTACAGGCGGGTATAACACCGGGGAGCTGTTTTTT
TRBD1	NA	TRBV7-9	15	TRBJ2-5	CASSRTGTVGETQYF	TGTGCCAGCAGCAGAACAGGGACAGTCGGAGAGACCCAGTACTTC
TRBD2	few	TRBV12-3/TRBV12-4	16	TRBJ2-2	CASSPGTSSDTGELFF	TGTGCCAGCAGCCCTGGGACTAGCTCGGACACCGGGGAGCTGTTTTTT
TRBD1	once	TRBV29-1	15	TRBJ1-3	CSAQLRGNSGNTIYF	TGCAGCGCACAACTCAGGGGGAACTCTGGAAACACCATATATTTT
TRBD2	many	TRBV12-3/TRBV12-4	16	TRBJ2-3	CASRTHSGGPEDTQYF	TGTGCCAGCAGGACACATAGCGGGGGGCCGGAAGATACGCAGTATTTT
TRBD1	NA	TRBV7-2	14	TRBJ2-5	CASSFTGGLETQYF	TGTGCCAGCAGCTTTACAGGGGGCTTAGAGACCCAGTACTTC
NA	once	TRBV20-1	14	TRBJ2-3	CSARSRSSTDTQYF	TGCAGTGCTAGGTCTAGATCTAGCACAGATACGCAGTATTTT
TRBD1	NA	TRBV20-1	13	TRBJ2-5	CSARGQGKETQYF	TGCAGTGCTAGAGGACAGGGAAAAGAGACCCAGTACTTC
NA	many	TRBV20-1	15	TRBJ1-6	CSAYHGGPQGSPLHF	TGCAGTGCTTACCATGGGGGGCCGCAGGGTTCACCCCTCCACTTT
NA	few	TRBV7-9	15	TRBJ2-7	CASSLVLPGAGEQYF	TGTGCCAGCAGCTTAGTTCTTCCGGGGGCAGGCGAGCAGTACTTC
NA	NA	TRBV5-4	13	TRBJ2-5	CASSLADGATQYF	TGTGCCAGCAGCTTGGCCGACGGGGCGACCCAGTACTTC
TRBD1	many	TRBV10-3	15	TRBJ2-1	CAISEDRGHNNEQFF	TGTGCCATCAGCGAAGACAGGGGGCACAACAATGAGCAGTTCTTC
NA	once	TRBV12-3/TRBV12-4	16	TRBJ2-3	CASSSPTAEITDTQYF	TGTGCCAGCAGTTCCCCCACTGCGGAGATCACAGATACGCAGTATTTT
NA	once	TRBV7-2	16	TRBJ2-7	CASSQGGGTSFYEQYF	TGTGCCAGCAGCCAGGGGGGCGGGACATCTTTTTACGAGCAGTACTTC
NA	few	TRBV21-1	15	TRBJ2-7	CASSTSSQGTYEQYF	TGTGCCAGCAGCACATCCTCACAGGGAACCTACGAGCAGTACTTC
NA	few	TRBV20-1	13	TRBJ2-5	CSVQTHRQETQYF	TGCAGTGTCCAGACTCATCGCCAAGAGACCCAGTACTTC
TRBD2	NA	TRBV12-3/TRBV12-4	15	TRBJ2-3	CASSPLSGGADTQYF	TGTGCCAGCAGTCCCCTTAGCGGGGGGGCAGATACGCAGTATTTT
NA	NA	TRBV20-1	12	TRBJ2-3	CSATAPVDTQYF	TGCAGTGCTACCGCCCCGGTAGATACGCAGTATTTT
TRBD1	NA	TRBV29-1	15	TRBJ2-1	CSVGRRTGDLDEQFF	TGCAGCGTTGGAAGGCGGACAGGGGATCTGGATGAGCAGTTCTTC
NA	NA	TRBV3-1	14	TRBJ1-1	CASSQGYATTEAFF	TGTGCCAGCAGCCAAGGGTACGCTACCACTGAAGCTTTCTTT
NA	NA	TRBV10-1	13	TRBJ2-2	CASSAGIDGELFF	TGCGCCAGCAGTGCTGGGATTGACGGGGAGCTGTTTTTT
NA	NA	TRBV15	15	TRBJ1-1	CATSRDRSMNTEAFF	TGTGCCACCAGCAGAGATCGCAGCATGAACACTGAAGCTTTCTTT
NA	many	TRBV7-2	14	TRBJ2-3	CASSPLAGTDTQYF	TGTGCCAGCAGCCCTCTGGCGGGGACAGATACGCAGTATTTT
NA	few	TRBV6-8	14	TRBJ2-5	CASSYRGEEETQYF	TGTGCCAGCAGTTACCGGGGTGAAGAAGAGACCCAGTACTTC
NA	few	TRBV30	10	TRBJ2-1	CAWSVVEQFF	TGTGCCTGGAGTGTAGTTGAGCAGTTCTTC
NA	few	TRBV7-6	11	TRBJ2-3	CASRVGETQYF	TGTGCCAGCAGGGTCGGAGAGACGCAGTATTTT
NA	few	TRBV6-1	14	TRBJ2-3	CASTQRASTDTQYF	TGTGCCAGCACCCAGCGGGCTAGCACAGATACGCAGTATTTT
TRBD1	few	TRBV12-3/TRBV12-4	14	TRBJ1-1	CASSSTGVNTEAFF	TGTGCCAGCAGCTCGACAGGGGTGAACACTGAAGCTTTCTTT
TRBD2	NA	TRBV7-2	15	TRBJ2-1	CASSYSSGGENEQFF	TGTGCCAGCAGCTATTCTAGCGGGGGGGAAAATGAGCAGTTCTTC
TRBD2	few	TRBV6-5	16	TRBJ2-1	CASSYLSSGRKNEQFF	TGTGCCAGCAGTTACCTATCCAGCGGGAGGAAGAATGAGCAGTTCTTC
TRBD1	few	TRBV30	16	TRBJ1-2	CAWSVFSGTGKDGYTF	TGTGCCTGGAGTGTATTCTCGGGGACAGGTAAAGATGGCTACACCTTC
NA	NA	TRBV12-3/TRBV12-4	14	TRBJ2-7	CASRWTASSYEQYF	TGTGCCAGCAGGTGGACAGCTAGCTCCTACGAGCAGTACTTC
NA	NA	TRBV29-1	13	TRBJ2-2	CSVANNPTGELFF	TGCAGCGTTGCTAACAACCCCACCGGGGAGCTGTTTTTT
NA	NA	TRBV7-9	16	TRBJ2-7	CASSRDRAPLDYEQYF	TGTGCCAGCAGCCGGGATCGTGCTCCCCTCGATTACGAGCAGTACTTC
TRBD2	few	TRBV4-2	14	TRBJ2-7	CASGAGTRAAEQYF	TGTGCCAGCGGTGCCGGGACTAGGGCTGCGGAGCAGTACTTC
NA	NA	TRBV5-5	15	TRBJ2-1	CASSLVLERGNEQFF	TGTGCCAGCAGCTTGGTGCTAGAAAGGGGCAATGAGCAGTTCTTC
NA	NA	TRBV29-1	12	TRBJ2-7	CSVGQPSYEQYF	TGCAGCGTAGGACAGCCCTCCTACGAGCAGTACTTC
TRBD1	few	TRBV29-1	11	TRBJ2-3	CSVKDGTGSYF	TGCAGCGTTAAAGATGGGACAGGGTCGTATTTT
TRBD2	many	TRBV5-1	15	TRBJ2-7	CASSLEPSGAYEQYF	TGCGCCAGCAGCTTGGAGCCTAGCGGGGCCTACGAGCAGTACTTC
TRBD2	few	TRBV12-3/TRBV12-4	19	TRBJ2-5	CASSAGVIAGGGGQETQYF	TGTGCCAGCAGCGCCGGGGTTATAGCGGGAGGCGGGGGCCAAGAGACCCAGTACTTC
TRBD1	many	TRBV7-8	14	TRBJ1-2	CASSITDRGSGYTF	TGTGCCAGCAGCATTACGGACAGGGGTAGTGGCTACACCTTC
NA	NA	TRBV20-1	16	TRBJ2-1	CSARFGGGSSYNEQFF	TGCAGTGCTAGATTTGGGGGCGGGAGCTCCTACAATGAGCAGTTCTTC